This T cell receptor beta chain was retrieved from a study of T-cell reconstitution after alpha-beta-depleted transplantation in children. TCRbeta library preparation incorporated unique molecular identifiers. TCRdb re-analysed the PCR reads in MiXCR, keeping a single row per CDR3 protein. The data show fewer than 750,000 distinct CDR3 sequences, with more than 20% seen just once and 13% to 15% held by the top ten. This clonotype was observed at least ten times. V trimming: 6 bases; J trimming: 3 bases; junction bases outside the gene matches: 5. Germline loops: CDR1 SQVTM, CDR2 ANQGSEA. CDR3 length: 15 residues.

The V and J genes are TRBV29-1 and TRBJ2-1, with TRBD2 identical over 13 bases. Sequenced here: PBMCs, mostly from graft donor cells, sampled 360 days after TCRalphabeta/CD19-depleted stem cell transplant. This clonotype was sampled from a boy younger than two who had a stem cell transplant for acute myeloid leukemia, so the T cells may come from the graft donor. DNA of the CDR3: TGCAGCGTCGGGACTAGCGGGGCCTACTACAATGAGCAGTTCTTC. Protein: CSVGTSGAYYNEQFF.